These 27 T cell receptor beta chains share one sample of origin, sequenced in a study of blood T cells in healthy people across ages. A second roughly 6 to 11 cycle PCR used barcoded and J-beta primers. MiXCR was run by TCRdb on the 5' RACE reads, yielding one entry per CDR3 protein. The table shows hundreds of thousands of distinct CDR3 sequences, with about 40% occurring only once. The sequencing sample was made of blood. The source is an older woman in good health.

The CDR3 DNA reads as TGTGCCAGCAGCCCTTTGACTAGCGGGAGGTACGATGAGCAGTTCTTC. Encoded protein: CASSPLTSGRYDEQFF. The chain has TRBV12-3 or TRBV12-4 and TRBJ2-1; 13 nucleotides agree with TRBD2. The junction had 10 bases not matched to a gene; V was cut back by 6 bases and J by 8 bases. There are 16 residues in the CDR3.

The J gene is TRBJ2-2, the V gene TRBV28, with 10 bases that match TRBD2. CDR3 size: 16 residues. With V trimmed by 2 bases and J by 3 bases, 3 bases remained unmatched. Germline values: CDR1 MDHEN, CDR2 SYDVKM. CDR3 amino acids: CASSLKLAGHTGELFF. The DNA of the CDR3 is TGTGCCAGCAGTTTAAAACTAGCGGGACACACCGGGGAGCTGTTTTTT.

About this clonotype: This may be a read error: a much more frequent sequence differs by one nucleotide. This sequence joins TRBV12-3 or TRBV12-4 and TRBJ2-3, with D possibly being TRBD1 or TRBD2 (5 bases each). The CDR3 covers 13 residues. CDR3 residues: CVSSPGATDTQYF. The CDR3 nucleotides read TGTGTCAGCAGCCCCGGGGCCACAGATACGCAGTATTTT.

A word on this clonotype: This may come from a read error, since a much larger clone is one base off. The chain employs TRBV6-2 or TRBV6-3 and TRBJ2-7; perhaps D is TRBD1 or TRBD2 (5 bases each). CDR3 length equals 13 residues. The germline CDR1 and CDR2 sequences are MNHEY and SVGEGT. Trimming shortened V by 5 bases and J by 3 bases, and 11 bases separated the two germline ends. The CDR3 spells CASSDRDDYEQYF. The CDR3 DNA follows: TGTGCCAGCAGTGACCGGGACGACTACGAGCAGTACTTC.

By sample share, this clonotype is medium-sized. A much larger clone differs by one base, so this may be a read error. The gene calls are TRBV11-2 and TRBJ2-5; 12 nucleotides match TRBD2. CDR1 is SGHAT and CDR2 is FQNNGV in the germline V gene. The CDR3 extends over 17 amino acids. The J segment lost 11 bases and the V segment lost 5 bases, leaving 18 bases of the junction unmatched. CDR3 residues: CASSPLAGGLISNEQYF. Written as DNA, the CDR3 is TGTGCCAGCAGCCCTCTAGCGGGAGGGCTTATTTCGAATGAGCAGTACTTC.

A single count supports this clonotype. J is TRBJ2-1 and V is TRBV6-4; TRBD2 aligns across 13 bases. Germline V gene sequence: CDR1 MRHNA, CDR2 SNTAGT. With V trimmed by 4 bases and J by 12 bases, 6 bases remained unmatched. The CDR3 has 14 amino acids. CDR3 region: CASSGLAGGQGQFF. DNA for the CDR3: TGTGCCAGCAGTGGACTAGCGGGGGGCCAGGGGCAGTTCTTC.

The table lists this clonotype with a few counts. This chain connects TRBV19 to TRBJ1-1, with TRBD1 matching 7 bases. Germline loops: CDR1 LNHDA, CDR2 SQIVND (reference sequence). The J segment lost 1 base and the V segment lost 4 bases, leaving 6 bases of the junction unmatched. The CDR3 totals 15 residues. The CDR3 is CASSTAGQSNTEAFF. Here the CDR3 DNA reads TGTGCCAGTAGTACGGCGGGACAGTCGAACACTGAAGCTTTCTTT.

The chain couples TRBV18 to TRBJ2-1; 8 bases line up with TRBD2. Per the germline V gene, CDR1 is KGHSH and CDR2 is LQKENI. V gave up 3 bases and J gave up 8 bases; unmatched junction bases: 9. CDR3 size: 15 residues. Written as DNA, the CDR3 is TGTGCCAGCTCACCCGGGACTAGTTGGACGGATGAGCAGTTCTTC. Translation: CASSPGTSWTDEQFF.

This clonotype was counted only a few times. The chain couples TRBV5-1 to TRBJ1-4; D is perhaps TRBD1 (5 bases). Trimming pared 7 bases from V and 6 bases from J, leaving 16 bases between. The CDR3 consists of 14 residues. Germline lookup yields CDR1 SGHRS and CDR2 YFSETQ. Here the CDR3 reads CASHLSAGDEKLFF. CDR3 DNA sequence: TGCGCCAGCCACCTTTCCGCGGGGGATGAAAAACTGTTTTTT.

In its sample, this clonotype was seen a few times. V is TRBV30 and J is TRBJ2-3; the D is unclear. Germline V CDR1 and CDR2: GTSNPN, SVGIG (reference sequence). This CDR3 region has 13 residues. V lost 2 bases, J lost 5 bases, and 11 bases lay in between. CDR3 bases: TGTGCCTGGAGTCTCCTGATGGGAGATACGCAGTATTTT. Protein: CAWSLLMGDTQYF.

This sequence joins TRBV12-3 or TRBV12-4 and TRBJ1-6; 8 bases map to TRBD1. The CDR3 consists of 14 residues. The ends lost 5 bases at V and 9 bases at J; junction bases unmatched: 6. CDR3 region: CASSLQGEGSPLHF. The CDR3 DNA sequence: TGTGCCAGCAGTCTACAGGGGGAGGGTTCACCCCTCCACTTT.

This clonotype was detected only a few times. The rearrangement links TRBV11-2 to TRBJ2-3; 13 positions match TRBD2. V lost 5 bases, J lost 3 bases, and 5 bases stayed unmatched. The CDR3 sequence is 16 residues long. The germline gives CDR1 SGHAT, CDR2 FQNNGV. The CDR3 nucleotides read TGTGCCAGCAGCACCGGGACTAGCGGGGTGACAGATACGCAGTATTTT. It encodes CASSTGTSGVTDTQYF.

The V call is TRBV20-1, the J call TRBJ1-1; the match to TRBD1 covers 7 bases. J was trimmed by 4 bases and V by 1 base; bases with no gene match: 3. CDR1 and CDR2 (germline): DFQATT, SNEGSKA (reference sequence). CDR3 length equals 13 residues. The CDR3 coding sequence is TGCAGTGCTAGAGGACAGGGCGGCACTGAAGCTTTCTTT. Translated: CSARGQGGTEAFF.

The chain links TRBV27 to TRBJ2-3; perhaps TRBD2 as D (6 bases). With 0 bases removed from V and 5 bases from J, the gap between germline ends came to 12 bases. The CDR3 has 15 amino acids. Germline CDR1 is MNHEY and CDR2 is SMNVEV (reference sequence). The CDR3 spells CASSLSGGVVDTQYF. For the CDR3, the DNA is TGTGCCAGCAGTTTATCGGGGGGAGTGGTAGATACGCAGTATTTT.

V is TRBV11-2 and J is TRBJ2-5; D remains unclear. The V and J ends lost 5 bases and 0 bases respectively, with 10 bases between them. There are 14 residues in the CDR3. From germline, CDR1 is SGHAT and CDR2 FQNNGV. The CDR3 is CASSRRWDQETQYF. The CDR3 DNA reads as TGTGCCAGCAGCCGTAGATGGGACCAAGAGACCCAGTACTTC.

This clonotype was picked up a small number of times. This sequence joins TRBV4-2 and TRBJ2-4; the D is unclear. The DNA end is a closer match to TRBJ2-7, so the J assignment may be wrong. From germline, CDR1 is LGHNA and CDR2 YNFKEQ. The CDR3 runs to 13 residues. The CDR3 nucleotides are TGTGCCAGCAGCCAAGGTTACATGGACGAGCAGTACTTC. The encoded protein is CASSQGYMDEQYF.

J is TRBJ2-5 and V is TRBV7-6; D perhaps matches TRBD2 (7 bases). The CDR3 contains 15 residues. The germline gives CDR1 SGHVS, CDR2 FNYEAQ. The V and J ends lost 0 bases and 5 bases respectively, with 13 bases between them. In nucleotides, the CDR3 is TGTGCCAGCAGCTTAGCGGGAGGGGGGCACGAGACCCAGTACTTC. It is translated as CASSLAGGGHETQYF.

There are a few counts of this clonotype. The rearrangement joins TRBV4-3 to TRBJ2-7; TRBD2 matches at 14 bases. From germline, CDR1 is LGHNA and CDR2 YSLEER. Losses at the gene ends were 4 bases for V and 0 bases for J; bases not matched to a gene: 5. The CDR3 loop spans 17 amino acids. The CDR3 loop is CASSPSTSGRGSYEQYF. In DNA form, the CDR3 reads TGCGCCAGCAGCCCCTCGACTAGCGGGAGGGGCTCCTACGAGCAGTACTTC.

This clonotype was detected a few times. The chain carries TRBV15 and TRBJ2-5; D uncertain. This CDR3 is 13 amino acids long. V lost 5 bases to trimming and J lost 5 bases, with 12 bases between them. In germline, CDR1 is LNHNV, CDR2 YYDKDF (reference sequence). The CDR3 region has the DNA TGTGCCACCAGCTTGATAGCCGGGGAGACCCAGTACTTC. Translation gives CATSLIAGETQYF.

This clonotype has a handful of counts. The CDR3 DNA follows: TGTGCCAGCAGTGAAGGGATTTATCGTCTCAGCTCCTACGAGCAGTACTTC. This gives the protein CASSEGIYRLSSYEQYF. The genes are TRBV6-1 and TRBJ2-7; D call uncertain. Trimming removed 1 base from V and 0 bases from J, with 16 bases in between. CDR3 length: 17 residues. CDR1 is MNHNS, CDR2 SASEGT, per germline.

The rearrangement links TRBV6-2 or TRBV6-3 to TRBJ2-4; 16 bases are a match to TRBD2. The J call may not be correct, given that the DNA end is closer to TRBJ2-5. This CDR3 spans 16 amino acids. Germline CDR1 MNHEY, CDR2 SVGEGT. The CDR3 loop is CASSPGLAGGSETQYF. The DNA for the CDR3 is TGTGCCAGCAGCCCGGGACTAGCGGGAGGGTCGGAGACCCAGTACTTC.

Details on this clonotype: A much larger clonotype is one base distant, so this may be a read error. The chain carries TRBV15 and TRBJ2-7; D ambiguous. CDR1 is LNHNV and CDR2 is YYDKDF in the germline V gene (reference sequence). This CDR3 spans 15 amino acids. The V and J ends lost 0 bases and 3 bases respectively, with 12 bases between them. CDR3 sequence (DNA): TGTGCCACCAGCAGAGATCATGGCAGGAACTACGAGCAGTACTTC. This translates into CATSRDHGRNYEQYF.

This clonotype was seen only once. The chain carries TRBV9 and TRBJ2-7; D not certain. The CDR3 has 11 amino acids. Looked up from germline, CDR1 is SGDLS and CDR2 is YYNGEE. Trimming took 0 bases from V and 7 from J, leaving 5 bases between them. The CDR3 DNA follows: TGTGCCAGCAGCGTAGGGGTTGAGCAGTACTTC. Translating it yields CASSVGVEQYF.

This rearrangement joins TRBV24-1 to TRBJ2-5, with 8 bases lining up with TRBD1. V trimming: 5 bases; J trimming: 5 bases; junction bases outside the gene matches: 6. The CDR3 is 14 amino acids. The germline gives CDR1 KGHDR, CDR2 SFDVKD. Here the CDR3 DNA reads TGTGCCACCAGTGGCGCCAGGGGGCGTGAGACCCAGTACTTC. It encodes CATSGARGRETQYF.

At least ten counts were recorded for this clonotype. This CDR3 reads CSALKRESSYNEQFF. The CDR3 DNA sequence: TGCAGTGCCCTCAAGCGGGAGAGCTCCTACAATGAGCAGTTCTTC. The rearrangement uses TRBV20-1 and TRBJ2-1, with 8 bases lining up with TRBD2. This CDR3 region has 15 residues. Trimming cost V 6 bases and J 0 bases; bases outside gene matches: 7. Germline lookup yields CDR1 DFQATT and CDR2 SNEGSKA (reference sequence).

V and J are TRBV10-3 and TRBJ1-4; 11 positions agree with TRBD1. J gave up 6 bases and V 4 bases, and 1 base lay outside the gene matches. The CDR3 covers 14 residues. Germline CDR1 is ENHRY and CDR2 is SYGVKD. Here the CDR3 DNA reads TGTGCCATCAGTGGGGGACAGGGGGATGAAAAACTGTTTTTT. Protein: CAISGGQGDEKLFF.

The V gene is TRBV18, the J gene TRBJ2-1; D ambiguous. CDR1 and CDR2 from the germline V gene are KGHSH and LQKENI. V was pared by 1 base and J by 4 bases, with 5 bases between. There are 13 residues in the CDR3. Here the CDR3 reads CASSPLSYNEQFF. The CDR3 DNA follows: TGTGCCAGCTCACCACTCAGTTACAATGAGCAGTTCTTC.